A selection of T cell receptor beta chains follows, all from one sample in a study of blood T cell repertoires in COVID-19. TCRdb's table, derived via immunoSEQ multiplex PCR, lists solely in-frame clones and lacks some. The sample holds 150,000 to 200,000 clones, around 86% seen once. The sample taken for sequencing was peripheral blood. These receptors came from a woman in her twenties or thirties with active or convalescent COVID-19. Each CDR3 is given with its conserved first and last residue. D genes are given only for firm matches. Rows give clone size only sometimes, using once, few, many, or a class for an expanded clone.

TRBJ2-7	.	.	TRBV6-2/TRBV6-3	TGTGCCAGCAGTTACTCCTTCGAGCAGTACTTC	CASSYSFEQYF
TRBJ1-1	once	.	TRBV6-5	TGTGCCAGCAGTTACTCGATGAGGGAGGGGGACACTGAAGCTTTCTTT	CASSYSMREGDTEAFF
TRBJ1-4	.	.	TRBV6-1	TGTGCCAGCAGTGAAGCGGCAGGGGCGTCCACTAATGAAAAACTGTTTTTT	CASSEAAGASTNEKLFF
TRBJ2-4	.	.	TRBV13	TGTGCCAGCAGCTCGAGAGCCTCAGCGTTATACATTCAGTACTTC	CASSSRASALYIQYF
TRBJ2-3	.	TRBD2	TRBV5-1	TGCGCCAGCAGCTTGGGCGGGGGACCTTTAGATACGCAGTATTTT	CASSLGGGPLDTQYF
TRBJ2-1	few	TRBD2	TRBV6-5	TGTGCCAGCAGTTACTCAGCGAGCGGGGGGGCAAAGGGATGGTTCTTC	CASSYSASGGAKGWFF
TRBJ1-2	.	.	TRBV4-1	TGCGCCAGCAGCCAAGAACAGGAGGGCGTCTATGGCTACACCTTC	CASSQEQEGVYGYTF
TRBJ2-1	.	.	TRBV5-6	TGTGCCAGCAGCTATCCGGGGAGTAGAAATGAGCAGTTCTTC	CASSYPGSRNEQFF
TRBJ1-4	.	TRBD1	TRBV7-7	TGTGCTAGCAGCCACACCGGGACAGTAAATGAAAAACTGTTTTTT	CASSHTGTVNEKLFF
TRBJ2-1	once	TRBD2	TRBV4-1	TGCGCCAGCAGGCCTAGCGGGAGCAATGAGCAGTTCTTC	CASRPSGSNEQFF
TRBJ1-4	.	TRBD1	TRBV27	TGTGCCAGCAGCTACCGACAGGGGCGGTATGAAAAACTGTTTTTT	CASSYRQGRYEKLFF
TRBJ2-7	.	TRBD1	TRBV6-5	TGTGCCAGCAACCACAGGGGGCGGTCCTACGAGCAGTACTTC	CASNHRGRSYEQYF
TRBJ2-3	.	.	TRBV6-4	TGTGCCAGCAGTGACTCGGACAGTAACTCTGGGACAGATACGCAGTATTTT	CASSDSDSNSGTDTQYF
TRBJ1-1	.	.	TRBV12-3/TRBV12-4	TGTGCCAGCAGCCCACAGGGATTTTATGCTTTCTTT	CASSPQGFYAFF